The rows below give T cell receptor beta chains drawn from one sample of a study of metastatic and nonmetastatic thyroid tumors. TCRdb re-called the PCR reads through MiXCR. The sample includes 30,000 to 40,000 clones, about 32% seen only once; the top ten take about 15%. Sequenced input: tumor tissue. The receptors stem from a female donor with papillary thyroid cancer or a benign thyroid nodule (not recorded which). Some clones in this sample may be carry-over from other donors' samples. Both conserved end residues are part of each CDR3. The order of the fields is V gene, CDR3 protein.

TRBV6-1	CASSRDRGGNQPQHF
TRBV15	CATSRQGAGANVLTF
TRBV6-1	CASNTGYEQYF
TRBV12-3/TRBV12-4	CASSWESGEIRYF
TRBV19	CASSMSASYNSPLHF
TRBV12-3/TRBV12-4	CASSPRALGTGELFF
TRBV12-5	CAPPVGGGGYEQYF
TRBV27	CASRLDRGGYEQYF
TRBV7-3	CASSLSGTALSGANVLTF
TRBV6-1	CASSVRGPYEQYF
TRBV2	CASSVLAEGPDTQYF